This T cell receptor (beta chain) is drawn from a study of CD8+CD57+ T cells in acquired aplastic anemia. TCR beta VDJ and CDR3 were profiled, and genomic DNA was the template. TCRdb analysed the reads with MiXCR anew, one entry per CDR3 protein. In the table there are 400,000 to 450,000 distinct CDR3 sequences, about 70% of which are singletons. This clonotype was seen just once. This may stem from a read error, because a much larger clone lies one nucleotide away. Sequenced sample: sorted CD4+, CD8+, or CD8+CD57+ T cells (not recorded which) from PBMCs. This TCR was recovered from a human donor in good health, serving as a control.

CDR3 loop: CASSQGVGYGYTF. As DNA, the CDR3 is TGTGCCAGCAGTCAGGGGGTCGGCTATGGCTACACCTTC. The chain combines TRBV10-3 with TRBJ1-2; 7 bases align to TRBD1. Germline CDR1 is ENHRY and CDR2 is SYGVKD. The CDR3 totals 13 residues.